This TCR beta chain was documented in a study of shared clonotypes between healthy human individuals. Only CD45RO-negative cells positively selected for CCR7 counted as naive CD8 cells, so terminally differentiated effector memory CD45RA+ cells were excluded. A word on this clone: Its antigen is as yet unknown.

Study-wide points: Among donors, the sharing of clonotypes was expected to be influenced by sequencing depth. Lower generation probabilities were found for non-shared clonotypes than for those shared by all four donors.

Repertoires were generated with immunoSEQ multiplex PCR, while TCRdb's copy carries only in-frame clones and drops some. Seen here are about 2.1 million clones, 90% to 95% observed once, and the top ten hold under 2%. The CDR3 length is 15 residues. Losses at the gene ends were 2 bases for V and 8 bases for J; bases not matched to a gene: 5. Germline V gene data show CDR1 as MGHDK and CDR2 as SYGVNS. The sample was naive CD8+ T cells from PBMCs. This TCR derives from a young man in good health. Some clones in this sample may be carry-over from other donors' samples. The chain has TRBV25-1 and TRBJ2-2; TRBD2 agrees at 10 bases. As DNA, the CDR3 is TGTGCCAGCAGTGAACTAGCGGGAGAAGGGGGGGAGCTGTTTTTT. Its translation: CASSELAGEGGELFF.